The sequence of this T cell receptor beta chain was determined in a study of shared clonotypes between healthy human individuals. Looking at the study overall: Per donor, CD8 memory used one plate, CD8 naive used two, CD4 memory used three and CD4 naive used three.

Deep was the level used in running the assay. Evenly divided among several immunoSEQ plates was the genomic DNA of each subset. TCRdb's table, derived via immunoSEQ multiplex PCR, lists solely in-frame clones and lacks some. The sample lists fewer than 1.6 million clones; just under 99% were seen once. CDR3 length: 14 residues. The germline V and J ends were trimmed by 3 bases and 3 bases, with 12 bases remaining between them. Germline V CDR1 and CDR2: KGHSH, LQKENI. The clonotype was recovered from a man aged 25 to 40 in good health. The sequenced sample consisted of naive CD4+ T cells sorted from blood. Subset in this sample: CD45RA+ positively selected. The chain combines TRBV18 with TRBJ2-7, with D possibly matching TRBD1 (6 bases). The CDR3 is CASSPGAANYEQYF. CDR3 DNA: TGTGCCAGCTCACCGGGGGCCGCTAACTACGAGCAGTACTTC.